A selection of T cell receptor beta chains follows, all from one sample in a study of T cells in Graves' hyperthyroidism and ophthalmopathy. TCRdb processed the multiplex PCR reads anew with MiXCR; each CDR3 protein has one entry. Of 300,000 to 450,000 distinct CDR3 sequences in the sample, about 18% were seen once. The material sequenced was blood. These receptors all come from a woman in her twenties or thirties with Graves' hyperthyroidism that later progressed to Graves' ophthalmopathy. The CDR3 runs from the conserved cysteine through the conserved F or W. D genes are given only for firm matches. Some rows mark clone size as missing; the rest say once, few, many or name a class of expanded clone.

cdr3_aa: CASSPLLTGSDEQFF; cdr3_nt: TGTGCCAGCAGTCCACTCCTGACAGGGTCTGATGAGCAGTTCTTC; d_call: TRBD1; clone_size: many; j_call: TRBJ2-1; v_call: TRBV12-3/TRBV12-4
cdr3_aa: CASSPYSDRANEQFF; cdr3_nt: TGCGCCAGCAGCCCATACTCAGACAGGGCCAATGAGCAGTTCTTC; d_call: TRBD1; clone_size: many; j_call: TRBJ2-1; v_call: TRBV5-1
cdr3_aa: CASSLRGDNYGYTF; cdr3_nt: TGTGCCAGCAGCTTAAGAGGGGATAACTATGGCTACACCTTC; d_call: -; clone_size: many; j_call: TRBJ1-2; v_call: TRBV7-8
cdr3_aa: CASKTPTRGINTGELFF; cdr3_nt: TGTGCCAGTAAAACTCCTACGAGGGGAATCAACACCGGGGAGCTGTTTTTT; d_call: -; clone_size: few; j_call: TRBJ2-2; v_call: TRBV19
cdr3_aa: CASSPLGTDPSPLHF; cdr3_nt: TGTGCCAGCTCACCACTGGGGACAGACCCTTCACCCCTCCACTTT; d_call: TRBD1; clone_size: many; j_call: TRBJ1-6; v_call: TRBV18
cdr3_aa: CSALDRGAYEQYF; cdr3_nt: TGCAGTGCACTCGACAGGGGAGCCTACGAGCAGTACTTC; d_call: TRBD1; clone_size: many; j_call: TRBJ2-7; v_call: TRBV20-1
cdr3_aa: CASSLAQTNTEAFF; cdr3_nt: TGCGCCAGCAGCTTGGCCCAGACGAACACTGAAGCTTTCTTT; d_call: -; clone_size: many; j_call: TRBJ1-1; v_call: TRBV5-1
cdr3_aa: CASSWSLNTEAFF; cdr3_nt: TGTGCCAGCAGTTGGAGCTTGAACACTGAAGCTTTCTTT; d_call: -; clone_size: many; j_call: TRBJ1-1; v_call: TRBV12-3/TRBV12-4
cdr3_aa: CASSLYQGNRPGEQYF; cdr3_nt: TGTGCCAGCAGCTTATATCAGGGGAACCGGCCGGGGGAGCAGTACTTC; d_call: -; clone_size: few; j_call: TRBJ2-7; v_call: TRBV7-8
cdr3_aa: CASSTMPRDRHGYTF; cdr3_nt: TGTGCCAGTAGTACTATGCCCCGGGACAGACATGGCTACACCTTC; d_call: TRBD1; clone_size: many; j_call: TRBJ1-2; v_call: TRBV19
cdr3_aa: CASSYSVRGLNEKLFF; cdr3_nt: TGTGCCAGCAGTTACTCGGTTAGGGGGCTTAATGAAAAACTGTTTTTT; d_call: TRBD1; clone_size: many; j_call: TRBJ1-4; v_call: TRBV6-5
cdr3_aa: CASRQGINTEAFF; cdr3_nt: TGCGCCAGCAGGCAGGGGATCAACACTGAAGCTTTCTTT; d_call: -; clone_size: once; j_call: TRBJ1-1; v_call: TRBV5-1
cdr3_aa: CATSDLTPNTGELFF; cdr3_nt: TGTGCCACCAGTGATTTGACCCCGAACACCGGGGAGCTGTTTTTT; d_call: -; clone_size: few; j_call: TRBJ2-2; v_call: TRBV24-1
cdr3_aa: CASSLMTGYEQYF; cdr3_nt: TGTGCCAGCAGTTTAATGACAGGCTACGAGCAGTACTTC; d_call: -; clone_size: -; j_call: TRBJ2-7; v_call: TRBV27
cdr3_aa: CASSRDTEAWETQYF; cdr3_nt: TGTGCCAGTAGCCGGGACACCGAAGCGTGGGAGACCCAGTACTTC; d_call: -; clone_size: many; j_call: TRBJ2-5; v_call: TRBV19
cdr3_aa: CASSQDSVQETQYF; cdr3_nt: TGTGCCAGCAGCCAAGACAGTGTTCAAGAGACCCAGTACTTC; d_call: -; clone_size: -; j_call: TRBJ2-5; v_call: TRBV14
cdr3_aa: CASRQGLAGWNEQFF; cdr3_nt: TGTGCCAGTAGACAAGGACTAGCGGGATGGAATGAGCAGTTCTTC; d_call: TRBD2; clone_size: many; j_call: TRBJ2-1; v_call: TRBV19
cdr3_aa: CAWSGLRRETGELFF; cdr3_nt: TGTGCCTGGAGTGGTCTCCGGCGGGAGACCGGGGAGCTGTTTTTT; d_call: TRBD2; clone_size: many; j_call: TRBJ2-2; v_call: TRBV30
cdr3_aa: CASSFDRGLRDTQYF; cdr3_nt: TGTGCCAGCAGCTTCGACAGGGGGCTCAGGGATACGCAGTATTTT; d_call: TRBD1; clone_size: many; j_call: TRBJ2-3; v_call: TRBV7-2
cdr3_aa: CASSRETTGYEQYF; cdr3_nt: TGTGCCAGCAGCCGGGAGACGACAGGGTACGAGCAGTACTTC; d_call: -; clone_size: many; j_call: TRBJ2-7; v_call: TRBV28
cdr3_aa: CASSPQGGQSYGYTF; cdr3_nt: TGTGCCAGCAGCCCTCAGGGCGGACAGTCCTATGGCTACACCTTC; d_call: -; clone_size: -; j_call: TRBJ1-2; v_call: TRBV7-2
cdr3_aa: CASSYVGAGGHGEQYF; cdr3_nt: TGTGCCAGCAGTTACGTAGGGGCGGGAGGCCATGGAGAGCAGTACTTC; d_call: TRBD2; clone_size: many; j_call: TRBJ2-7; v_call: TRBV27
cdr3_aa: CASSQGWGELDSPLHF; cdr3_nt: TGCGCCAGCAGCCAAGGGTGGGGAGAGCTGGATTCACCCCTCCACTTT; d_call: -; clone_size: many; j_call: TRBJ1-6; v_call: TRBV4-1
cdr3_aa: CASSLLDRRRSSPLHF; cdr3_nt: TGCGCCAGCAGCCTCCTGGACCGCCGGAGGAGTTCACCCCTCCACTTT; d_call: -; clone_size: few; j_call: TRBJ1-6; v_call: TRBV4-1
cdr3_aa: CATSRAQGDYGYTF; cdr3_nt: TGTGCCACCAGCAGAGCACAGGGGGACTATGGCTACACCTTC; d_call: TRBD1; clone_size: many; j_call: TRBJ1-2; v_call: TRBV15
cdr3_aa: CASSYSVLGAGGQIDEQFF; cdr3_nt: TGTGCCAGCAGTTACTCGGTACTAGGGGCAGGAGGTCAGATCGATGAGCAGTTCTTC; d_call: -; clone_size: many; j_call: TRBJ2-1; v_call: TRBV6-2/TRBV6-3
cdr3_aa: CASSPAGHREGGELFF; cdr3_nt: TGCGCCAGCAGCCCGGCGGGACACCGCGAAGGGGGGGAGCTGTTTTTT; d_call: -; clone_size: -; j_call: TRBJ2-2; v_call: TRBV5-1
cdr3_aa: CASSYQNGYTF; cdr3_nt: TGTGCCAGCAGTTACCAAAATGGCTACACCTTC; d_call: -; clone_size: many; j_call: TRBJ1-2; v_call: TRBV6-2/TRBV6-3
cdr3_aa: CSAREGTVSYEQYF; cdr3_nt: TGCAGTGCTAGAGAGGGGACTGTATCCTACGAGCAGTACTTC; d_call: -; clone_size: many; j_call: TRBJ2-7; v_call: TRBV20-1
cdr3_aa: CASSRGQSNSPLHF; cdr3_nt: TGTGCCAGCAGTCGCGGACAGAGTAATTCACCCCTCCACTTT; d_call: -; clone_size: -; j_call: TRBJ1-6; v_call: TRBV2
cdr3_aa: CASSRTGTNTEAFF; cdr3_nt: TGTGCCAGCTCGCGGACCGGGACAAACACTGAAGCTTTCTTT; d_call: -; clone_size: -; j_call: TRBJ1-1; v_call: TRBV18
cdr3_aa: CAISEGGTEYEQYF; cdr3_nt: TGTGCCATCAGTGAGGGCGGGACAGAGTACGAGCAGTACTTC; d_call: -; clone_size: many; j_call: TRBJ2-7; v_call: TRBV10-3
cdr3_aa: CASSLVPGTGNTGELFF; cdr3_nt: TGTGCCAGCAGCTTAGTCCCCGGGACGGGGAACACCGGGGAGCTGTTTTTT; d_call: -; clone_size: many; j_call: TRBJ2-2; v_call: TRBV11-1
cdr3_aa: CASSPLGRSYNEQFF; cdr3_nt: TGTGCCAGCTCACCACTAGGGCGCTCCTACAATGAGCAGTTCTTC; d_call: -; clone_size: many; j_call: TRBJ2-1; v_call: TRBV18
cdr3_aa: CSAREDRGSRQPQHF; cdr3_nt: TGCAGTGCTAGAGAGGACAGGGGTTCCCGTCAGCCCCAGCATTTT; d_call: TRBD1; clone_size: few; j_call: TRBJ1-5; v_call: TRBV20-1
cdr3_aa: CAWSVTGYGRQGEPLHF; cdr3_nt: TGTGCCTGGAGTGTTACGGGATACGGCAGGCAGGGTGAACCCCTCCACTTT; d_call: -; clone_size: many; j_call: TRBJ1-6; v_call: TRBV30
cdr3_aa: CAWSAGPGGEKLFF; cdr3_nt: TGTGCCTGGAGTGCGGGACCTGGGGGAGAAAAACTGTTTTTT; d_call: -; clone_size: many; j_call: TRBJ1-4; v_call: TRBV30
cdr3_aa: CASTTWGTGELFF; cdr3_nt: TGTGCCAGCACCACCTGGGGTACCGGGGAGCTGTTTTTT; d_call: -; clone_size: many; j_call: TRBJ2-2; v_call: TRBV12-3/TRBV12-4
cdr3_aa: CASSGTSGTNNEQFF; cdr3_nt: TGTGCCAGCTCTGGGACTAGCGGGACCAACAATGAGCAGTTCTTC; d_call: TRBD2; clone_size: many; j_call: TRBJ2-1; v_call: TRBV18
cdr3_aa: CASSLASGGAVRTYNEQFF; cdr3_nt: TGTGCCAGCAGTTTAGCTAGCGGGGGGGCCGTACGCACCTACAATGAGCAGTTCTTC; d_call: TRBD2; clone_size: many; j_call: TRBJ2-1; v_call: TRBV12-3/TRBV12-4
cdr3_aa: CASILDNSNQPQHF; cdr3_nt: TGTGCCAGCATCTTGGACAATAGCAATCAGCCCCAGCATTTT; d_call: -; clone_size: few; j_call: TRBJ1-5; v_call: TRBV2
cdr3_aa: CASRRLAGDGGTQYF; cdr3_nt: TGTGCCAGCAGAAGACTAGCGGGAGATGGCGGGACCCAGTACTTC; d_call: TRBD2; clone_size: -; j_call: TRBJ2-5; v_call: TRBV28
cdr3_aa: CASSLGTSGKGANEQFF; cdr3_nt: TGTGCCAGTAGCCTTGGGACTAGCGGGAAGGGAGCAAATGAGCAGTTCTTC; d_call: TRBD2; clone_size: -; j_call: TRBJ2-1; v_call: TRBV11-2
cdr3_aa: CASSQGAFVSYNEQFF; cdr3_nt: TGTGCCAGCAGCCAAGGTGCATTCGTCTCCTACAATGAGCAGTTCTTC; d_call: -; clone_size: few; j_call: TRBJ2-1; v_call: TRBV4-2
cdr3_aa: CASSQFLGSQETQYF; cdr3_nt: TGCGCCAGCAGCCAATTTTTAGGCTCTCAAGAGACCCAGTACTTC; d_call: -; clone_size: few; j_call: TRBJ2-5; v_call: TRBV4-1
cdr3_aa: CASSTPGTSGSTGELFF; cdr3_nt: TGCGCCAGCAGCACCCCCGGGACTAGCGGGAGCACCGGGGAGCTGTTTTTT; d_call: TRBD2; clone_size: few; j_call: TRBJ2-2; v_call: TRBV5-1